These 2 T cell receptor beta chains were all obtained from the same sample, sequenced in a study of shared clonotypes between healthy human individuals. Clones were sequenced by immunoSEQ multiplex PCR, and TCRdb holds only the in-frame ones, with some missing. The data contain some 490,000 clones, 81% of them seen just once; the ten biggest clones take up approximately 12%. Sequencing was performed on PBMCs. The receptors were sampled from a woman between 40 and 55 years old in good health. Some clones in this sample may be carry-over from other donors' samples.

The chain carries TRBV7-9 and TRBJ2-3; 11 nucleotides match TRBD2. CDR1 and CDR2 from the germline V gene are SEHNR and FQNEAQ (reference sequence). Losses at the gene ends were 3 bases for V and 6 bases for J; bases not matched to a gene: 11. The CDR3 covers 17 residues. CDR3 region: CASSFPGVAGGHDTQYF. The CDR3 DNA follows: TGTGCCAGCAGCTTTCCCGGGGTAGCGGGAGGGCACGATACGCAGTATTTT.

CDR3 residues: CASSKVGSMNTEAFF. The CDR3 DNA follows: TGTGCCAGCAGCAAAGTGGGTTCCATGAACACTGAAGCTTTCTTT. The rearrangement joins TRBV5-4 to TRBJ1-1; the D is unclear. Germline loops: CDR1 SGHNT, CDR2 YYREEE (reference sequence). Deletions cut 4 bases from V and 0 bases from J, with 13 bases between. This CDR3 contains 15 residues.